This TCR beta chain is from a study of control samples from healthy donors and cancer patients. Repertoires were generated with immunoSEQ multiplex PCR, while TCRdb's copy carries only in-frame clones and drops some. Counted here are tens of thousands of clones, more than 85% occurring once; the ten biggest clones make up over 1%. Specimen: PBMCs. The sequence was obtained from a woman in her 40s with lung cancer.

In nucleotides, the CDR3 is TGTGCCAGCACTAATTACCGGGACAGCGGCCGTCTAGGCACTGAAGCTTTCTTT. Protein product: CASTNYRDSGRLGTEAFF. The chain couples TRBV6-4 to TRBJ1-1; 7 bases map to TRBD1. V lost 7 bases, J lost 4 bases, and 21 bases stayed unmatched. Germline assignment: CDR1 MRHNA and CDR2 SNTAGT. The CDR3 consists of 18 residues.